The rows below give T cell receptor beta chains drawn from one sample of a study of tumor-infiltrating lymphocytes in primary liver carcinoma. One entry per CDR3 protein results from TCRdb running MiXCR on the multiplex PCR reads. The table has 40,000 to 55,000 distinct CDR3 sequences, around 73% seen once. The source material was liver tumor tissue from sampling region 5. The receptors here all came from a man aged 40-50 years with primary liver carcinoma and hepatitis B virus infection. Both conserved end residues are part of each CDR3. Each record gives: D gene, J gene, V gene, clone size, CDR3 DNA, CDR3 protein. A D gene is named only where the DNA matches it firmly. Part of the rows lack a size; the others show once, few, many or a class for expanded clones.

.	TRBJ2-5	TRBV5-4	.	TGTACCAGTAACTTGGACAAGGCCGCCAAATACTTC	CTSNLDKAAKYF
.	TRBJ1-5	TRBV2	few	TGTGCCAGCAGGGGGGCAGGGGACCAGCCCCAGCATTTT	CASRGAGDQPQHF
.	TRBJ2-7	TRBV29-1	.	TGCAGCGCGGGTTGGTATATTCACGAGCAGTACTTC	CSAGWYIHEQYF
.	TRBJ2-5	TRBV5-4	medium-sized	TGTGCCAGCAGCCCAGCACAGGTGGGGGAGACCCAGTACTTC	CASSPAQVGETQYF
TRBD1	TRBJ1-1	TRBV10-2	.	TGCGCCAATAGGGGACAGCATTTGGACACTGAAGCTTTCTTT	CANRGQHLDTEAFF
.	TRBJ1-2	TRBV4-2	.	TGTGCCAGCAGCCAAGAATGGACAGATGATGGCTACACCTTC	CASSQEWTDDGYTF
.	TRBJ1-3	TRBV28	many	TGTGCCAGCAGTCCCATCGACAGGATTCAACTTAACACCATATATTTT	CASSPIDRIQLNTIYF
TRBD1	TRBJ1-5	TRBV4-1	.	TGCCCCAGCAGCCGAGGTGGACAGGGTCAGCCCCAGCATTTT	CPSSRGGQGQPQHF
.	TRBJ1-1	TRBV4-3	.	TGCGCCAGCAGCCAAGGGGAGATCACTGAAGCTTTCTTT	CASSQGEITEAFF
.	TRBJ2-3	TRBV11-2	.	TGTGCTAGCAGCCTGGACATGGTAGCAGATACGCAGTATTTT	CASSLDMVADTQYF
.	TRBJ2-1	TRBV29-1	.	TGCGGCGCTGATCTTTCTAGGGCCAATACTAATGAGCAGTTCTTT	CGADLSRANTNEQFF
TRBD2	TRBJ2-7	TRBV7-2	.	TGTGCCAGCAGCTTGAGGACTAGCGGGAGAAAATCCTACGAGCAGTACTTC	CASSLRTSGRKSYEQYF
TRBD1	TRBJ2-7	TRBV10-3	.	TGTGCCACCAGTGCCCTTCCCCCGGGACAGGGGTTCGGCGAGCAGTACTTC	CATSALPPGQGFGEQYF
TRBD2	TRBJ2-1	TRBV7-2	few	TGTGCCAGCAGCTTACTTAGGGGACTAGCGGGAGATTTGACCTACAATGAGCAGTTCTTC	CASSLLRGLAGDLTYNEQFF
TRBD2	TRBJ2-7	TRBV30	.	TGTGCCTGGAGTGTAATACACGCGGGGGGCTACTATGGCGAGCGGTACTTC	CAWSVIHAGGYYGERYF
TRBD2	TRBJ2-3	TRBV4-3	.	TGCACCAGCAGGCAAGATCGGGCTAGCGGGAGGGCCCTCGTAGATACGCAGTATTTT	CTSRQDRASGRALVDTQYF
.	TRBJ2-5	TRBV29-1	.	TGCAGTGGTATGGACACTGGAGAGAGCCAGTACTTC	CSGMDTGESQYF
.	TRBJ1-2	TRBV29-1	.	TGCAGCGTTGATTACTATAGTTACACCTTC	CSVDYYSYTF
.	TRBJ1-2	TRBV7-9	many	TGTGCCAGCAGCTTAGGCCAGCTTAACTATGGCTACACCTTC	CASSLGQLNYGYTF
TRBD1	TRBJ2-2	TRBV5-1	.	TGCGCCAACAGTGACAGGGCCCCGAACACCGGGGAGCTGTTTTTT	CANSDRAPNTGELFF
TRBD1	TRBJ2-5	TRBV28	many	TGTGCCAGCAACTCCGGGACAGCGAAAGAGACCCAGTACTTC	CASNSGTAKETQYF
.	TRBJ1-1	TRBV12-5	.	TGTGCTAATGGTTTGCCTAAAAACCGGGACAAAGACACTGAAGCTTTTTTT	CANGLPKNRDKDTEAFF
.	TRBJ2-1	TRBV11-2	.	TGTGCCTGCAGCCTAAGGGTAGTGAGCTATGAACAGTTCTTC	CACSLRVVSYEQFF
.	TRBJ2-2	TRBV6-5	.	TGTGCCAGCAGTTACTCTGGGGTGAACACCGGGGAGCTGTTTTTT	CASSYSGVNTGELFF
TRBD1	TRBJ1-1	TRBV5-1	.	TGCGCCTGCACCCTAGGGGGCGCATATACTGAAGCCTTCTTT	CACTLGGAYTEAFF
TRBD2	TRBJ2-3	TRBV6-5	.	TGTGACATCAACCCAGGACTAGCGGGAACAGATATGCAGTATTTT	CDINPGLAGTDMQYF
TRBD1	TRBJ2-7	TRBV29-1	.	TGCAGCGCCATGATATCTGGGACAGGCCCTCCCTACGAGCAGTACTTC	CSAMISGTGPPYEQYF
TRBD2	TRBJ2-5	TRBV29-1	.	TGCAGTGTTGGTGGGACTAACGGGAGTAGGGAGAACCAGTACTTC	CSVGGTNGSRENQYF
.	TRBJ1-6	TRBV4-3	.	TGCGCCAGTACCCCGGGCCTGGGTTCCTATAATTCACCCCTCCACTTT	CASTPGLGSYNSPLHF
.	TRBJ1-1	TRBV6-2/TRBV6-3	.	TGTGCCAGTCGGCGAAGGGGGATGAGCACTGAAGCTTTCTTT	CASRRRGMSTEAFF
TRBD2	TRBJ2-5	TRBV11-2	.	TGTGCCAGTAACTTAGATCTAAAGGCGGGAGGACAAGAGACCCAGTACTTC	CASNLDLKAGGQETQYF
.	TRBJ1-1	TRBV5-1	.	TGCGCCAGCAGACCCGACATGAACACTGAAGCTTTCTTT	CASRPDMNTEAFF
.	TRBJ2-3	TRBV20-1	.	TGCAGTGCTAGAGACGGGGGATATACGCAGTATTTT	CSARDGGYTQYF
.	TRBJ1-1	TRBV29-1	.	TGCAGCATTGCGGCAGTGTGTGGAATGAACACTGAAGCTTTCTTT	CSIAAVCGMNTEAFF
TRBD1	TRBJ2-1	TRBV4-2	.	TGTGCCAGCAGTCACGCCGGGAGACAGGGGAACAATGAGCGGTTCTTC	CASSHAGRQGNNERFF
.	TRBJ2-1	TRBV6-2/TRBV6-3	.	TGTGCCAGCAGGGAATCCGGGACTGCCTACAGTGGGCAGTTCTTC	CASRESGTAYSGQFF
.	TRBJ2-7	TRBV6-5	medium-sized	TGTGCCAGCAGTTCGGGTCGCGAGCAGTACTTC	CASSSGREQYF
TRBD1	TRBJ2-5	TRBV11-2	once	TGTGCCAGGAGCTCGGGACAGGGATCCCATGATACCCAGTACTTC	CARSSGQGSHDTQYF
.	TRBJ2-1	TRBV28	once	TGTGCCAGTTGGATGCGGGGAGGCAATGAGCAGTTCTTC	CASWMRGGNEQFF
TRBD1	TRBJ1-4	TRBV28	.	TGTGCCAGCAGTTTTGGGGACAGATTTACAACTAATGAAAAACTGTTTTTC	CASSFGDRFTTNEKLFF
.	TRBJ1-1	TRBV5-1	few	TGTGCCAGCAGCTTGGCCGGGGGGTACACTGAAACTTTCTTT	CASSLAGGYTETFF